This is a list of T cell receptor beta chains from one sample in a study of blood T cell repertoires in COVID-19. Repertoires were generated with immunoSEQ multiplex PCR, while TCRdb's copy carries only in-frame clones and drops some. Here the sample spans over 200,000 clones, about 83% being singletons. Sequencing was performed on peripheral blood. The receptors come from a woman between 35 and 50 years old with active or convalescent COVID-19. The CDR3 runs from the conserved cysteine through the conserved F or W. The D gene is left open where the match is weak. Clone size appears in some rows only: once, few, many, or a class for an expanded clone.

d_call j_call clone_size v_call cdr3_nt cdr3_aa
- TRBJ1-3 - TRBV3-1/TRBV3-2 TGTGCCAGCAGCCCCGGCAGACATAACACCATATATTTT CASSPGRHNTIYF
TRBD1 TRBJ1-5 - TRBV14 TGTGCCAGCAGCCCGACACTTAACCGGGACAGGTTTGGGACGAGCAATCAGCCCCAGCATTTT CASSPTLNRDRFGTSNQPQHF
TRBD1 TRBJ1-1 - TRBV28 TGTGCCAGCAGTTTATCCCCAGGGGGACTGAACACTGAAGCTTTCTTT CASSLSPGGLNTEAFF
- TRBJ2-1 - TRBV4-1 TGCGCCAGCAGGTCTGGTGGCAGCTACAATGAGCAGTTCTTC CASRSGGSYNEQFF
- TRBJ1-2 - TRBV11-2 TGTGCCAGCAGCCCACAGTCAGCCGCCTTAGATGGCTACACCTTC CASSPQSAALDGYTF
TRBD2 TRBJ2-1 - TRBV2 TGTGCCAGCAGTGAAGTAGGCGGGAGGGCTAACAATGAGCAGTTCTTC CASSEVGGRANNEQFF
- TRBJ1-2 once TRBV2 TGTGCCAGCAGGGGCAGGGGCTATGGCTACACCTTC CASRGRGYGYTF
TRBD1 TRBJ2-5 - TRBV28 TGTGCCAGCAGCCTCGACAGGGTACAGGAGACCCAGTACTTC CASSLDRVQETQYF
TRBD2 TRBJ2-1 - TRBV4-1 TGCGCCAGCGGGCGGGGGGATTACAATGAGCAGTTCTTC CASGRGDYNEQFF
TRBD2 TRBJ2-1 - TRBV7-2 TGTGCCAGCAGCCTCGGGACTAGCGATTATTATGAGCAGTTCTTC CASSLGTSDYYEQFF
- TRBJ1-1 once TRBV5-1 TGCGCCAGCAGCAGTCGGGTCGAAGCTTTCTTT CASSSRVEAFF
- TRBJ1-5 - TRBV30 TGTGCCTGGAGTGTCAGACAGGATCAGCCCCAGCATTTT CAWSVRQDQPQHF
- TRBJ2-3 - TRBV4-1 TGCGCCAGCAGCCAAGAGGGCCCACCATCCTCCACAGATACGCAGTATTTT CASSQEGPPSSTDTQYF
- TRBJ1-1 once TRBV19 TGTGCCAGTAGTGCACAGGTTGTGAACACTGAAGCTTTCTTT CASSAQVVNTEAFF
- TRBJ1-4 - TRBV28 TGTGCCAGCAGTAATGCAGGGTCAACTAATGAAAAACTGTTTTTT CASSNAGSTNEKLFF
- TRBJ1-1 - TRBV11-3 TGTGCCAGCAGCTTATTGATTGCCCGGGGGACTGAAGCTTTCTTT CASSLLIARGTEAFF
- TRBJ1-5 - TRBV4-1 TGCGCCAGCAGCCAAGTACGGGGGAGCAATCAGCCCCAGCATTTT CASSQVRGSNQPQHF
- TRBJ2-4 - TRBV7-2 TGTGCCAGCAGCTTAGTAGGACTCCGGATTTTCGACATTCAGTACTTC CASSLVGLRIFDIQYF
TRBD1 TRBJ2-1 - TRBV3-1/TRBV3-2 TGTGCCAGCAGCCAAGATGGGACAGGGCCCTACAATGAGCAGTTCTTC CASSQDGTGPYNEQFF
- TRBJ1-1 - TRBV5-4 TGTGCCAGCAGCTTTCAGACAGCTGAAGCTTTCTTT CASSFQTAEAFF
- TRBJ1-5 - TRBV2 TGTGCCAGGCATGAGCAGCCCCAGCATTTT CARHEQPQHF
- TRBJ2-1 - TRBV5-1 TGCGCCAGCAGCTTGATGGGGGGAAACAATGAGCAGTTCTTC CASSLMGGNNEQFF
- TRBJ2-5 - TRBV2 TGTGCCAGCAGTGGGGATGGAGGCGGTGGAACCCAGTACTTC CASSGDGGGGTQYF
- TRBJ1-5 few TRBV28 TGTGCCAGCAGTCGAATAACACAGGGAGTGGGCAATCAGCCCCAGCATTTT CASSRITQGVGNQPQHF
- TRBJ1-2 - TRBV15 TGTGCCACCAGCAGGGACACAGGGTCCTTTGGCTACACCTTC CATSRDTGSFGYTF
- TRBJ1-1 - TRBV27 TGTGCCAGCAGTCCCCTGGGGGGTATGAACACTGAAGCTTTCTTT CASSPLGGMNTEAFF
TRBD1 TRBJ1-1 once TRBV6-5 TGTGCCAGCAGTCCGACAGGGGGGAACACTGAAGCTTTCTTT CASSPTGGNTEAFF
- TRBJ2-7 - TRBV30 TGTGCCTGGAGTGTACAGGCTACCTCCTACGAGCAGTACTTC CAWSVQATSYEQYF
TRBD1 TRBJ1-6 - TRBV5-5 TGTGCCAGCAGCTCGAAAGGGACAGCGACTAATTCACCCCTCCACTTT CASSSKGTATNSPLHF
TRBD1 TRBJ1-3 - TRBV28 TGTGCCAGCAGTTCGACGGACAGGGGCTCTGGAAACACCATATATTTT CASSSTDRGSGNTIYF
TRBD1 TRBJ2-7 - TRBV24-1 TGTGCCACCAGTGATCGGACAGGCTCCTACGAGCAGTACTTC CATSDRTGSYEQYF
- TRBJ1-3 - TRBV21-1 TGTGCCAGCAGCAAGCGACAGGTCTCTGGAAACACCATATATTTT CASSKRQVSGNTIYF
- TRBJ1-1 - TRBV5-1 TGCGCCAGCAGCTTGGCCGGACAGACGAACACTGAAGCTTTCTTT CASSLAGQTNTEAFF
- TRBJ1-1 - TRBV13 TGTGCCAGCAGTTTTTCCCTTCACAGGGATACTGAAGCTTTCTTT CASSFSLHRDTEAFF
- TRBJ2-7 - TRBV7-3 TGTGCCAGCAGCCCATCATCAGACAGCTACGAGCAGTACTTC CASSPSSDSYEQYF
- TRBJ1-1 - TRBV11-2 TGTGCCAGCAGCTCGACTGAAGCTTTCTTT CASSSTEAFF
- TRBJ2-7 - TRBV7-3 TGTGCCACAGCGGCGAGCGGCCTGGCCGGCGAGCAGTACTTC CATAASGLAGEQYF
- TRBJ1-6 - TRBV3-1/TRBV3-2 TGTGCCAGCAGCCAAGATAGGAGAGGGCAAAATAATTCACCCCTCCACTTT CASSQDRRGQNNSPLHF
TRBD1 TRBJ1-2 - TRBV6-5 TGTGCCGTTGGAGACAGGGGCATCTATGGCTACACCTTC CAVGDRGIYGYTF
- TRBJ1-5 - TRBV24-1 TGTGCCACCAGTGAGGCCGGGACAAATAGCAATCAGCCCCAGCATTTT CATSEAGTNSNQPQHF
- TRBJ1-2 - TRBV28 TGTGCCAGCAGCCCCGCACAGGGCTATGGCTACACCTTC CASSPAQGYGYTF
- TRBJ1-1 - TRBV28 TGTGCCAGCAGTGCTTACCCCGGGGGGGGCGACACTGAAGCTTTCTTT CASSAYPGGGDTEAFF
TRBD2 TRBJ2-7 - TRBV2 TGTGCCAGCGGAGGGACTAGCGGGGGCGAGCAGTACTTC CASGGTSGGEQYF
TRBD2 TRBJ2-1 - TRBV25-1 TGTGCCAGCAGTAGGGACCAGACTAGCAAAGAGCAGTTCTTC CASSRDQTSKEQFF
TRBD1 TRBJ1-2 once TRBV6-5 TGTGCCAGCAGACTGACAGGGGGCGTAAAAGGCTACACCTTC CASRLTGGVKGYTF
TRBD1 TRBJ1-1 - TRBV5-3 TGTGCCAGAAGCTATACTCTGCCCGGGACAGCAGAAAACAATCGACCCATGAACACTGAAGCTTTCTTT CARSYTLPGTAENNRPMNTEAFF
TRBD1 TRBJ1-2 - TRBV19 TGTGCCAGTAGTATAGATCCCGGGACAGGGGATGGCTACACCTTC CASSIDPGTGDGYTF
- TRBJ2-7 - TRBV5-1 TGCGCCAGCAGCTTGGCTGGGGGCCAGTCGTACTCCTACGAGCAGTACTTC CASSLAGGQSYSYEQYF
TRBD1 TRBJ2-5 - TRBV28 TGTGCCAGCAGACCCCGAGGCAGGGGGTACCAAGAGACCCAGTACTTC CASRPRGRGYQETQYF